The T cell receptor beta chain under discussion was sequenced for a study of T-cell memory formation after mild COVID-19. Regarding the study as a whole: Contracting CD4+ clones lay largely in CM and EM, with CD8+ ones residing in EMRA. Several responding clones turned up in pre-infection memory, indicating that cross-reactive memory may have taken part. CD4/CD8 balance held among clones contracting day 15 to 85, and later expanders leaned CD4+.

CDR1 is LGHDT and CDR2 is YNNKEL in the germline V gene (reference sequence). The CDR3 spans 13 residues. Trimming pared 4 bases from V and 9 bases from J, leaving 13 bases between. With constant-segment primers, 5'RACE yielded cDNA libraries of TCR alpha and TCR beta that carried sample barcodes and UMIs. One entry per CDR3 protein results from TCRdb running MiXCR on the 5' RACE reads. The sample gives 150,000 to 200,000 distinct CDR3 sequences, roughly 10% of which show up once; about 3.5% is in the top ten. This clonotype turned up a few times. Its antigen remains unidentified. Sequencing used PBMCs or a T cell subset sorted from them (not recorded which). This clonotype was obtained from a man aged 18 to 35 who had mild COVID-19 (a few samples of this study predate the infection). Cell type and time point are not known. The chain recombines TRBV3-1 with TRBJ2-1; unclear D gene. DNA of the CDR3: TGTGCCAGCAGCCGCAGATCGGTGCCTGAGCAGTTCTTC. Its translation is CASSRRSVPEQFF.